Sequencing of this T cell receptor (beta chain) was carried out in a study of CD8 T cells in ankylosing spondylitis. Study results and limitations: About eight highly homologous variants made up a TCR beta motif that seemed to typify ankylosing spondylitis blood.

Quantitative 5'-RACE was performed with molecular barcodes, and it yielded the TCR beta libraries. One entry per CDR3 protein, called by TCRdb with MiXCR from the 5' RACE reads. This sample yields approximately 150,000 distinct CDR3 sequences, of which 44% are seen a single time; about 16% belongs to the top ten. Details on this clonotype: Its antigen is still unknown.

This CDR3 is built from 13 residues. Germline CDR1 MNHEY, CDR2 SMNVEV (reference sequence). The V end was cut by 5 bases, the J end by 11 bases, with 18 bases between. The sequence was collected from a male donor with ankylosing spondylitis. The material sequenced was synovial fluid, either unsorted or a sorted T cell fraction (not recorded which). This chain connects TRBV27 to TRBJ1-1; the D gene is possibly TRBD1 (5 bases). The chain's CDR3 is CASSTLGGSRAFF. CDR3 nucleotide sequence: TGTGCCAGCAGTACCCTTGGGGGGTCCAGGGCTTTCTTT.